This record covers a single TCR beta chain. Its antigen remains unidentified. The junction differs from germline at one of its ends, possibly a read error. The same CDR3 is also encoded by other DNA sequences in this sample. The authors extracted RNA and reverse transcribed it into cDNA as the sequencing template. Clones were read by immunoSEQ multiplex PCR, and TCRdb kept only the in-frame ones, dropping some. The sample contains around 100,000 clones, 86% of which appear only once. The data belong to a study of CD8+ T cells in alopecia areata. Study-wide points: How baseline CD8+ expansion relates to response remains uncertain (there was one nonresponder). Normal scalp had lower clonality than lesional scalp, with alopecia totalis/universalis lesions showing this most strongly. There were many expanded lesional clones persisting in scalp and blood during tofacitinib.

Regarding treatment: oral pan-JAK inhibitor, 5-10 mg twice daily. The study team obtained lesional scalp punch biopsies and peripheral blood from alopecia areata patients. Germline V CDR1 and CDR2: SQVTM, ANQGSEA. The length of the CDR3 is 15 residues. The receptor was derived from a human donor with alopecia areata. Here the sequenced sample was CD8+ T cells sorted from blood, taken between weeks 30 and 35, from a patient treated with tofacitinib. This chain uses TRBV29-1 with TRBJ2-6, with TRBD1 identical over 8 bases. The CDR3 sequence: CSVWTGFGGANVLTF. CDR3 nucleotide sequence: TGCAGCGTTTGGACAGGGTTTGGTGGGGCCAACGTCCTGACCTTC.